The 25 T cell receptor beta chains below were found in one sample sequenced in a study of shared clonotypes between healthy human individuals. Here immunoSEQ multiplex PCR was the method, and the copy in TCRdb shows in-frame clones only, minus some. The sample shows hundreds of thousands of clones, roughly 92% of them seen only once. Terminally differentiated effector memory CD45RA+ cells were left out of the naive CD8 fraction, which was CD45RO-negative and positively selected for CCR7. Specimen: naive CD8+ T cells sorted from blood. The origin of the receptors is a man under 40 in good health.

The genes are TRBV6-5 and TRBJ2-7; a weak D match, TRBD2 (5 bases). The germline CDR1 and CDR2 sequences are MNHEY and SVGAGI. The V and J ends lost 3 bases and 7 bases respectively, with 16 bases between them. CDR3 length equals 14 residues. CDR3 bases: TGTGCCAGCAGTTATCGCGGGCTGAGAGGGGAGCAGTACTTC. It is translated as CASSYRGLRGEQYF.

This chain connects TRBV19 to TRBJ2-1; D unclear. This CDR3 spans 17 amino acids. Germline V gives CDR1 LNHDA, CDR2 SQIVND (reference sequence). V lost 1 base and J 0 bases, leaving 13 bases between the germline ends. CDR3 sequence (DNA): TGTGCCAGTAGTATAGTAGAGGCAGCATCCTCCTACAATGAGCAGTTCTTC. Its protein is CASSIVEAASSYNEQFF.

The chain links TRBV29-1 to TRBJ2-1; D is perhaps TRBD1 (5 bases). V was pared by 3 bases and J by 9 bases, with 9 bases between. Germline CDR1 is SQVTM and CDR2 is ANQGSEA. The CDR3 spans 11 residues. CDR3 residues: CSVEGHTEQFF. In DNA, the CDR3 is TGCAGCGTTGAGGGGCACACTGAGCAGTTCTTC.

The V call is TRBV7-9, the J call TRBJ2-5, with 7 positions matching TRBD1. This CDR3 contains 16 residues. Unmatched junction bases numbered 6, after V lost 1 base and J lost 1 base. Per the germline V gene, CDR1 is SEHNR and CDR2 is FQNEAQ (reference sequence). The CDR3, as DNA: TGTGCCAGCAGCTTAGAAGGGGGCTTGTTCCAAGAGACCCAGTACTTC. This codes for CASSLEGGLFQETQYF.

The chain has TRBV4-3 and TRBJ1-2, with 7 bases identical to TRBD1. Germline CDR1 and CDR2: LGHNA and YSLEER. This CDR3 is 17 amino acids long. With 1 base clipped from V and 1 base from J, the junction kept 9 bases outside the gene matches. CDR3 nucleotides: TGCGCCAGCAGCCAAGTAAGCGGGACAGCGAGTAACTATGGCTACACCTTC. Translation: CASSQVSGTASNYGYTF.

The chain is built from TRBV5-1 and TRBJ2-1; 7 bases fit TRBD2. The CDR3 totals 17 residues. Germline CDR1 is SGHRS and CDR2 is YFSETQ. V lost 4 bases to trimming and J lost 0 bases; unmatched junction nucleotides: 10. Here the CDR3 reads CASSPAHGGSSYNEQFF. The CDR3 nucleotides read TGCGCCAGCAGCCCCGCCCACGGCGGGAGCTCCTACAATGAGCAGTTCTTC.

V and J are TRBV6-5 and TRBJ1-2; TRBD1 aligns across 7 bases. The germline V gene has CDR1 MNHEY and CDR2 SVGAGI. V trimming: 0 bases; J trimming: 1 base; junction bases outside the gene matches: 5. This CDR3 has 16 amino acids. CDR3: CASSYSGGQLNYGYTF. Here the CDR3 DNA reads TGTGCCAGCAGTTACTCGGGGGGACAGCTTAACTATGGCTACACCTTC.

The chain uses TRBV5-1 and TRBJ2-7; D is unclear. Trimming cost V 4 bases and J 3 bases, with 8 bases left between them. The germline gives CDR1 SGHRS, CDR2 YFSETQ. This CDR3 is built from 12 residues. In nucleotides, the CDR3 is TGCGCCAGCAGCCTGGCTAACTACGAGCAGTACTTC. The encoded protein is CASSLANYEQYF.

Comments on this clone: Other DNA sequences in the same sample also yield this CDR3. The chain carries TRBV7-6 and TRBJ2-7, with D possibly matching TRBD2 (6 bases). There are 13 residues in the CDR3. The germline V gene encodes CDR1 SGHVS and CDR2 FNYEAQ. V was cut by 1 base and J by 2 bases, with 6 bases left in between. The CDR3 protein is CASSLGGTYEQYF. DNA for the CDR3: TGTGCCAGCAGCTTAGGCGGGACCTACGAGCAGTACTTC.

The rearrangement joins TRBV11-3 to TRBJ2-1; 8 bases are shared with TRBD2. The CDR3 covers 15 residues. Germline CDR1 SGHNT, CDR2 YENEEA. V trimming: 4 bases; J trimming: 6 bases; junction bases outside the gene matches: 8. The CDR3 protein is CASSSTSGSFNEQFF. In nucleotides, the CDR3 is TGTGCCAGCAGCTCTACTAGCGGATCTTTCAATGAGCAGTTCTTC.

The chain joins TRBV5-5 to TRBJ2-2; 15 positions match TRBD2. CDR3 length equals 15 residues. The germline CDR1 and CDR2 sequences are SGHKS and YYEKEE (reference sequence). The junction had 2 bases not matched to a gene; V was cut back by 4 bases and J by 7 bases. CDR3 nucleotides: TGTGCCAGCAGCCCGGGACTAGCGGGGGGCGGGGAGCTGTTTTTT. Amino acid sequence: CASSPGLAGGGELFF.

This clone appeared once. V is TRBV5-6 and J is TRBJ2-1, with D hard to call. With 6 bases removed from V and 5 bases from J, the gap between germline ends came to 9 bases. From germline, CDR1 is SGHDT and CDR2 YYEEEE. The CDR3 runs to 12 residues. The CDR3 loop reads CASIRANNEQFF. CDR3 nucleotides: TGTGCCAGCATTAGAGCTAACAATGAGCAGTTCTTC.

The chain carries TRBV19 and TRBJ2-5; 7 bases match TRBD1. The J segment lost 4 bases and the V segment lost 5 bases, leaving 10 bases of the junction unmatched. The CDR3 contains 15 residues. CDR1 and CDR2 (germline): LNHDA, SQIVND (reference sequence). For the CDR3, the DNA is TGTGCCAGTAGTCCATTTCTACAGGGGACAGAGACCCAGTACTTC. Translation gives CASSPFLQGTETQYF. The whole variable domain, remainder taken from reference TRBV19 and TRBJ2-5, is DGGITQSPKYLFRKEGQNVTLSCEQNLNHDAMYWYRQDPGQGLRLIYYSQIVNDFQKGDIAEGYSVSREKKESFPLTVTSAQKNPTAFYLCASSPFLQGTETQYFGPGTRLLVL.

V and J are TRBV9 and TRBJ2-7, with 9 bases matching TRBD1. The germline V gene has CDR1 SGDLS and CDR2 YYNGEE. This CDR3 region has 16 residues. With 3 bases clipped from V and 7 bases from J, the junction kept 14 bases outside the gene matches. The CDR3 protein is CASSGNTGTGSGEQYF. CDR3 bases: TGTGCCAGCAGCGGCAACACCGGGACAGGGTCTGGGGAGCAGTACTTC.

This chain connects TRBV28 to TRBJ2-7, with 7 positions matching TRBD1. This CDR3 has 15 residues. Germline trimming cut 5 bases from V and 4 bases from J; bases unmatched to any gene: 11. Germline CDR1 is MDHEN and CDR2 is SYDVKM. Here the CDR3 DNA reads TGTGCCAGCAGTCCCAGATGGGACAGAACTTACGAGCAGTACTTC. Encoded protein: CASSPRWDRTYEQYF.

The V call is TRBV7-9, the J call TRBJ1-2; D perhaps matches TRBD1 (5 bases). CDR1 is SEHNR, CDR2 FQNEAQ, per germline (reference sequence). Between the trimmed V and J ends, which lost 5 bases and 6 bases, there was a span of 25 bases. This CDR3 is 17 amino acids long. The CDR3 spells CASSPLGAKRLNDGYTF. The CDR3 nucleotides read TGTGCCAGCAGCCCGCTAGGGGCAAAGCGCCTCAATGATGGCTACACCTTC.

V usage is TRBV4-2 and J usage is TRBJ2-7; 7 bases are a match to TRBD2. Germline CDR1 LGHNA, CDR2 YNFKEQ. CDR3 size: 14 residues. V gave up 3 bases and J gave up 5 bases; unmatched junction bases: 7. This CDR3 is CASSHSSGGNEQYF. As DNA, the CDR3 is TGTGCCAGCAGCCATTCTAGCGGTGGCAACGAGCAGTACTTC.

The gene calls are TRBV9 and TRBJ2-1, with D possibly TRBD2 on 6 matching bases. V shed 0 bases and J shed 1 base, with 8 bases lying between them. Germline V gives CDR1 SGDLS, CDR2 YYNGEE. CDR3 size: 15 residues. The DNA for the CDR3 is TGTGCCAGCAGCGTAGTAGGGAGGTCCTACAATGAGCAGTTCTTC. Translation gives CASSVVGRSYNEQFF.

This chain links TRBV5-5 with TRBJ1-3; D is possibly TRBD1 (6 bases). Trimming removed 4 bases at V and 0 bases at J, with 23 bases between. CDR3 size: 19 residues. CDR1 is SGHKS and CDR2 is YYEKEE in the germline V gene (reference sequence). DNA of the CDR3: TGTGCCAGCAGCATCCATACCCAGGGGAAGAGGAGCTCTGGAAACACCATATATTTT. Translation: CASSIHTQGKRSSGNTIYF.

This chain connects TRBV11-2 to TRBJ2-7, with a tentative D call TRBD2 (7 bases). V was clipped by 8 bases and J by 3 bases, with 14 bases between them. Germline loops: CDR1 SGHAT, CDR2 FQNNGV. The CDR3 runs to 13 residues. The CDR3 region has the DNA TGTGCCAGCGCACGGGGGGCGAGCTACGAGCAGTACTTC. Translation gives CASARGASYEQYF.

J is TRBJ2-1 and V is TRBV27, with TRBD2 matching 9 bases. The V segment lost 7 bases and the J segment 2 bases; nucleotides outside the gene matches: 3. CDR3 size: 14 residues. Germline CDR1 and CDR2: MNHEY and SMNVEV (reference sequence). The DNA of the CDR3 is TGTGCCAGCACTAGCGGGGCTGCCTACAATGAGCAGTTCTTC. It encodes CASTSGAAYNEQFF.

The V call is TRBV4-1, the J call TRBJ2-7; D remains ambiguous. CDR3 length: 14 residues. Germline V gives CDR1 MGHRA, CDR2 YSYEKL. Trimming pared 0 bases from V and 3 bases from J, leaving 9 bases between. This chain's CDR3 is CASSQEREVYEQYF. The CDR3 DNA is TGCGCCAGCAGCCAAGAACGAGAAGTCTACGAGCAGTACTTC.

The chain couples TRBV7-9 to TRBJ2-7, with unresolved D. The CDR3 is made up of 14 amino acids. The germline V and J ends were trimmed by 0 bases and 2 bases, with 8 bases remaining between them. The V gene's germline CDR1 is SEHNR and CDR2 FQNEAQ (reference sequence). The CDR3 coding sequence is TGTGCCAGCAGCTTAGCTGACAAGACCTACGAGCAGTACTTC. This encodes CASSLADKTYEQYF. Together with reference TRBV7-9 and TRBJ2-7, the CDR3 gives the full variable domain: DTGVSQNPRHKITKRGQNVTFRCDPISEHNRLYWYRQTLGQGPEFLTYFQNEAQLEKSRLLSDRFSAERPKGSFSTLEIQRTEQGDSAMYLCASSLADKTYEQYFGPGTRLTVT.

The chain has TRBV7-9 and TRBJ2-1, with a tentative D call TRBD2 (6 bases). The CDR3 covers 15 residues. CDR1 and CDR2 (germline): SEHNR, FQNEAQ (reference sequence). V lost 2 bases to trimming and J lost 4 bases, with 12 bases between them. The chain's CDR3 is CASSLRDSGYNEQFF. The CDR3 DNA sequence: TGTGCCAGCAGCTTAAGGGACTCCGGATACAATGAGCAGTTCTTC.

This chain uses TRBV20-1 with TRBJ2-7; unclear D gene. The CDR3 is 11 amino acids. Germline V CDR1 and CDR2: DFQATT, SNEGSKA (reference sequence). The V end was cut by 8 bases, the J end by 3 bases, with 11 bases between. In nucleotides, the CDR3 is TGCAGTAGCCGGTGGGACTACGAGCAGTACTTC. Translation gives CSSRWDYEQYF.